Following are 6 T cell receptor beta chains from one sample sequenced in a study of T cell clonality in common variable immunodeficiency. The assay was immunoSEQ multiplex PCR, and TCRdb's table has in-frame clones only and misses some. The sample holds around 57,000 clones, and no clone turns up only once. Input material: peripheral blood mononuclear cells. The receptors shown here come from a person between 18 and 75 years old in good health.

A word on this clone: The read comes to an end 3 residues before the CDR3 does, leaving the germline J gene to fill in the end. This CDR3 is also generated by other DNA sequences in the sample. This chain uses TRBV7-8 with TRBJ1-1, with 10 bases identical to TRBD1. This CDR3 is 14 amino acids long. The germline V gene has CDR1 SGHVS and CDR2 FQNEAQ. J was trimmed by 4 bases and V by 4 bases; bases with no gene match: 3. The sequenced CDR3 bases are TGTGCCAGCAGCTGGACAGGGGGTGGCACTGAA. The encoded protein is CASSWTGGGTE. The full CDR3 protein is CASSWTGGGTEAFF. Full variable domain (outside the CDR3, taken from reference TRBV7-8 and TRBJ1-1): GAGVSQSPRYKVAKRGQDVALRCDPISGHVSLFWYQQALGQGPEFLTYFQNEAQLDKSGLPSDRFFAERPEGSVSTLKIQRTQQEDSAVYLCASSWTGGGTEAFFGQGTRLTVV.

This clone was found many times. The read terminates 3 residues before the CDR3 end, so the remaining end is supplied by the germline J gene. The chain joins TRBV19 to TRBJ2-5, with D possibly being TRBD1 (6 bases). Trimming stripped 7 bases from V and 5 bases from J, with 14 bases between. The CDR3 runs to 13 residues. The germline CDR1 and CDR2 sequences are LNHDA and SQIVND (reference sequence). CDR3 DNA, as far as it was read: TGTGCCAGTACCTACAGGGTGGATGAGACC. Amino acids: CASTYRVDET. The CDR3 as a whole reads CASTYRVDETQYF.

This clone is labeled medium-sized. The sequenced fragment ends 3 residues before the CDR3 boundary, so the rest is inferred from the germline J gene. The chain is built from TRBV6-2 or TRBV6-3 and TRBJ1-1; tentatively, D is TRBD1 (5 bases). The V gene's germline CDR1 is MNHEY and CDR2 SVGEGT. This CDR3 contains 13 residues. The CDR3 sequence is CASSYAGSGEAFF. The part of the CDR3 DNA that was read is TGTGCCAGCAGCTACGCAGGGTCCGGGGAA.

On this clone: Sequencing ends 3 residues short of the CDR3 end; the germline J gene provides the rest. The chain joins TRBV19 to TRBJ2-7, with D perhaps TRBD1 (5 bases). Trimming took 6 bases from V and 6 from J, leaving 9 bases between them. The CDR3 loop spans 11 amino acids. Germline-derived CDR1 and CDR2 are LNHDA and SQIVND (reference sequence). The sequenced CDR3 bases are TGTGCCAGTAGGCAGGGTGGCGAG. This codes for CASRQGGE. The entire CDR3 is CASRQGGEQYF.

This clone was detected many times. The read terminates 3 residues ahead of where the CDR3 ends, so the germline J gene completes it. The rearrangement joins TRBV19 to TRBJ1-4; TRBD1 might be the D (5 bases). V lost 5 bases and J 8 bases, leaving 18 bases between the germline ends. Germline V CDR1 and CDR2: LNHDA, SQIVND (reference sequence). The CDR3 is made up of 15 amino acids. The sequenced part of the CDR3 DNA is TGTGCCAGTAGTCTCCAGTATGTCCGGGGGGAAAAA. This encodes CASSLQYVRGEK. The CDR3 as a whole reads CASSLQYVRGEKLFF.

This clone was picked up many times. The read ends 3 residues shy of where the CDR3 ends; the end is completed using the germline J gene. The gene calls are TRBV20-1 and TRBJ1-5; D may be TRBD1 (5 bases). V lost 7 bases and J 0 bases, leaving 13 bases between the germline ends. Germline V gives CDR1 DFQATT, CDR2 SNEGSKA (reference sequence). This CDR3 has 14 amino acids. The covered CDR3 bases are TGCAGTGTACGACAGAGTTATAGCAATCAGCCC. Residues: CSVRQSYSNQP. From start to end, the CDR3 is CSVRQSYSNQPQHF.